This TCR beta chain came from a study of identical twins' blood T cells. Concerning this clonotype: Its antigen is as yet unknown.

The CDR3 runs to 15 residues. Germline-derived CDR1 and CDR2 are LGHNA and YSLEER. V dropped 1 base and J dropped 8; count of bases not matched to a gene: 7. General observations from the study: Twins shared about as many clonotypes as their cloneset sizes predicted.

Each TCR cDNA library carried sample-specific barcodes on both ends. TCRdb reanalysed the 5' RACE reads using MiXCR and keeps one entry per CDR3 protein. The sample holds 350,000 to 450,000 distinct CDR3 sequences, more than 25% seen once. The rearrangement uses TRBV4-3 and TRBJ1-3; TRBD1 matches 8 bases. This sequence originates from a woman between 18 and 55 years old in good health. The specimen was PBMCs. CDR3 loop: CASSQGQGARYTIYF. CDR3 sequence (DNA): TGCGCCAGCAGCCAAGGGCAGGGGGCTAGATACACCATATATTTT.